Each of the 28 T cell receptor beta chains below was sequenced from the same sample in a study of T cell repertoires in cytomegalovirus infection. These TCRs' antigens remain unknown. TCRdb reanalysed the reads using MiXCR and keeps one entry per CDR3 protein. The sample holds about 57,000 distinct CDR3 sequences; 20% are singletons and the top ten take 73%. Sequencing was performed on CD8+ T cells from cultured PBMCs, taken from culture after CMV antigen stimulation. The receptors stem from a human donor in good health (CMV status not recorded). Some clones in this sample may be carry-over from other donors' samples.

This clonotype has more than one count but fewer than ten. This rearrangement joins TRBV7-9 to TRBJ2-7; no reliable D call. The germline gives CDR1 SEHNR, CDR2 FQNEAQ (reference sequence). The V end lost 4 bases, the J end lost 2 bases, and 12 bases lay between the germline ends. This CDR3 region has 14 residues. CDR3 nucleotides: TGTGCCAGCAGCTCCCGGTATTCTCCCTACGAGCAGTACTTC. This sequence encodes CASSSRYSPYEQYF.

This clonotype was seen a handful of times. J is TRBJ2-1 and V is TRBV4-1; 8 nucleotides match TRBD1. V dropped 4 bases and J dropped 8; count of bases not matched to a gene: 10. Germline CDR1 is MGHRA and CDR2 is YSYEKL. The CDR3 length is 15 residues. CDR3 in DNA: TGCGCCAGCAGCCCAAGGCAGGGGGCATCATATGAGCAGTTCTTC. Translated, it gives CASSPRQGASYEQFF.

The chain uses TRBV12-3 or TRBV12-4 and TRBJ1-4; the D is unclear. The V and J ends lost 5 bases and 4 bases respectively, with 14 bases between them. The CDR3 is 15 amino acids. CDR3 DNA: TGTGCCAGCAGTCCCCGGACGGATTTTAATGAAAAACTGTTTTTT. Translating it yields CASSPRTDFNEKLFF.

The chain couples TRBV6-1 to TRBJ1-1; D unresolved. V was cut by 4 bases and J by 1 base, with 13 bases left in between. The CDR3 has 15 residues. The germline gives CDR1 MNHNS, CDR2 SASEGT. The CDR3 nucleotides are TGTGCCAGCAGTGCCCCCCGGCGGGGGAACACTGAAGCTTTCTTT. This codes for CASSAPRRGNTEAFF.

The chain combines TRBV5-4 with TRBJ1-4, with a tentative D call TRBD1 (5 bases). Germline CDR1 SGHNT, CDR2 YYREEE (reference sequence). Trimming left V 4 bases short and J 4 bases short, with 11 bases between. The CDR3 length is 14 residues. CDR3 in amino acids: CASSHPGLNEKLFF. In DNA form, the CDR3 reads TGTGCCAGCAGCCATCCGGGGCTTAATGAAAAACTGTTTTTT.

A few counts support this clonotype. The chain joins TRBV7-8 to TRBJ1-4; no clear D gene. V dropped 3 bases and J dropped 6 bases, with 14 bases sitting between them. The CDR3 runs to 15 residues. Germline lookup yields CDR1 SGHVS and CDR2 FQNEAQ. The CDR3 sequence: CASSFWGNDHEKLFF. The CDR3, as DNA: TGTGCCAGCAGCTTCTGGGGAAACGATCATGAAAAACTGTTTTTT. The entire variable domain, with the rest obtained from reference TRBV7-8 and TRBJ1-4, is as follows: GAGVSQSPRYKVAKRGQDVALRCDPISGHVSLFWYQQALGQGPEFLTYFQNEAQLDKSGLPSDRFFAERPEGSVSTLKIQRTQQEDSAVYLCASSFWGNDHEKLFFGSGTQLSVL.

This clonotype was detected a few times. Written as DNA, the CDR3 is TGTGCCACCAGCAGTCCACTAGGGACTAGCGATTCGAACACCGGGGAGCTGTTTTTT. Encoded protein: CATSSPLGTSDSNTGELFF. This chain connects TRBV15 to TRBJ2-2; 10 positions match TRBD2. The germline CDR1 and CDR2 sequences are LNHNV and YYDKDF (reference sequence). CDR3 length equals 19 residues. With 3 bases clipped from V and 0 bases from J, the junction kept 10 bases outside the gene matches.

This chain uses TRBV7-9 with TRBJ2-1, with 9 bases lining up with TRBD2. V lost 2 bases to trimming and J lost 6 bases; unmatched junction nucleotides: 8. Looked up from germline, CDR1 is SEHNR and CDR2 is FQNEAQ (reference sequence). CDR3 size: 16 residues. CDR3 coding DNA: TGTGCCAGCAGCTTATTAGCGGGAGTTACCCGCAATGAGCAGTTCTTC. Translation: CASSLLAGVTRNEQFF.

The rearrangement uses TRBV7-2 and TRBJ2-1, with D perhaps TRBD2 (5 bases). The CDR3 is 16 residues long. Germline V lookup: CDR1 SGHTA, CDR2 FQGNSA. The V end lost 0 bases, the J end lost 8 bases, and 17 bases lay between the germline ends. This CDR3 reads CASSLARPWSGDEQFF. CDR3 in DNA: TGTGCCAGCAGCTTAGCGAGACCCTGGAGCGGCGATGAGCAGTTCTTC.

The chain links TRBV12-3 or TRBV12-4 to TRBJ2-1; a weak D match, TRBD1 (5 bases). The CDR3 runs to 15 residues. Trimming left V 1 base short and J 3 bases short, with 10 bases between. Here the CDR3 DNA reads TGTGCCAGCAGTTTAGGGCAGGGTCACTACAATGAGCAGTTCTTC. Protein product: CASSLGQGHYNEQFF.

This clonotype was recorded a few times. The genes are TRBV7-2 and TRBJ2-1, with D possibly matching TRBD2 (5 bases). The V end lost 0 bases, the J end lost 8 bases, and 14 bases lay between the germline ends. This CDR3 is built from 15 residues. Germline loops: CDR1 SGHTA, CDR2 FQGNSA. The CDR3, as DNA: TGTGCCAGCAGCTTAGCGGGAGCCGGCGCGGATGAGCAGTTCTTC. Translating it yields CASSLAGAGADEQFF.

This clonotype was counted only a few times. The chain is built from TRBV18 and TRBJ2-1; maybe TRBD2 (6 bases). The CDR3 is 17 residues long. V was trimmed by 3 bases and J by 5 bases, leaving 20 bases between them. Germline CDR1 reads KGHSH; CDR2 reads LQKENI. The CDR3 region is CASSPSGFSGADNEQFF. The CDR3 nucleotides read TGTGCCAGCTCACCCTCGGGATTTAGCGGTGCGGACAATGAGCAGTTCTTC.

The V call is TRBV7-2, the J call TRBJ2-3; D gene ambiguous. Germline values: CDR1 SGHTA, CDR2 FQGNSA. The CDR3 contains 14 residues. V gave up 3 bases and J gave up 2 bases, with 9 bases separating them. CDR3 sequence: CASSFLSVTDTQYF. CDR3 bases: TGTGCCAGCAGCTTTTTAAGCGTCACAGATACGCAGTATTTT.

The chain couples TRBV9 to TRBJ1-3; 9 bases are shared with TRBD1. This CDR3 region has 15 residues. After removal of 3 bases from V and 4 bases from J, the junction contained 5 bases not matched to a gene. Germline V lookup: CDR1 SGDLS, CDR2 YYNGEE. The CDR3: CASSGKDRGGNTIYF. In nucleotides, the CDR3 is TGTGCCAGCAGCGGAAAAGACAGGGGGGGAAACACCATATATTTT. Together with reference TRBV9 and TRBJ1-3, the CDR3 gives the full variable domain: DSGVTQTPKHLITATGQRVTLRCSPRSGDLSVYWYQQSLDQGLQFLIQYYNGEERAKGNILERFSAQQFPDLHSELNLSSLELGDSALYFCASSGKDRGGNTIYFGEGSWLTVV.

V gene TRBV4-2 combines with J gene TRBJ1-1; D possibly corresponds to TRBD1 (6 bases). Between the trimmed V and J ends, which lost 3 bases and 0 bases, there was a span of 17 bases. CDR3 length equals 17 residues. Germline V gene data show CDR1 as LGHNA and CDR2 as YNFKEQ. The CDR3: CASSQDSLNGMNTEAFF. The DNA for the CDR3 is TGTGCCAGCAGCCAGGACAGTCTTAATGGGATGAACACTGAAGCTTTCTTT.

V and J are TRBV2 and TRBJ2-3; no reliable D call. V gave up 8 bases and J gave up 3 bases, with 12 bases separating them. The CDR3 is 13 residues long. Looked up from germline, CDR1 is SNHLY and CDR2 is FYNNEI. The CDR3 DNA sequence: TGTGCCAGCGCCGACGCCGGTACAGATACGCAGTATTTT. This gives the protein CASADAGTDTQYF.

This chain's CDR3 is CASSEWQGDSPLHF. In DNA, the CDR3 is TGTGCCAGCAGTGAATGGCAGGGGGATTCACCCCTCCACTTT. The chain is built from TRBV2 and TRBJ1-6; the match to TRBD1 covers 7 bases. Germline V gives CDR1 SNHLY, CDR2 FYNNEI. The CDR3 runs 14 residues. Trimming removed 2 bases from V and 8 bases from J; junction bases left unmatched: 3.

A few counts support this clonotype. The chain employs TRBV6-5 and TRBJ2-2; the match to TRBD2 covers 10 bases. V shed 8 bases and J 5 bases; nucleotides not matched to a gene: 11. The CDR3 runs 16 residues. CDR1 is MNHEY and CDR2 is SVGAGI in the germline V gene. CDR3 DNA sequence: TGTGCCAGCGCCAGGGCTAGCGGGAGTAAAACCGGGGAGCTGTTTTTT. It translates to CASARASGSKTGELFF.

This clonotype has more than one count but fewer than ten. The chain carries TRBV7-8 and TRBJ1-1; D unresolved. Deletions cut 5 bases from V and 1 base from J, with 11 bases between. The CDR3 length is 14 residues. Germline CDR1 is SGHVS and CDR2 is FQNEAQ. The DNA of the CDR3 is TGTGCCAGCAGCCTACGTGCTGAGAACACTGAAGCTTTCTTT. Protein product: CASSLRAENTEAFF.

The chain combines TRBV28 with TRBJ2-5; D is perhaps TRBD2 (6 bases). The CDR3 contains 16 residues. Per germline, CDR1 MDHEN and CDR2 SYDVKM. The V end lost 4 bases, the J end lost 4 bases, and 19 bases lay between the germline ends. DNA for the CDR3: TGTGCCAGCAGTTACCCCTCGTTACTAGCATCAGAGACCCAGTACTTC. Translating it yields CASSYPSLLASETQYF.

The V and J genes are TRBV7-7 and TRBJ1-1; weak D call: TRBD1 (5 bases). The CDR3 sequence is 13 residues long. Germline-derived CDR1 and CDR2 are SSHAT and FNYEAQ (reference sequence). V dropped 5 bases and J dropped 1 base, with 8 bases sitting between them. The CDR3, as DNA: TGTGCCAGCAGCAGGGGCCGGAACACTGAAGCTTTCTTT. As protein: CASSRGRNTEAFF.

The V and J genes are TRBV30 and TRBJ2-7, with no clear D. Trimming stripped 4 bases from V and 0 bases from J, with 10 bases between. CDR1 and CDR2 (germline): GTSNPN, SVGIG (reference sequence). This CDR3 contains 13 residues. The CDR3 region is CAWTRQDSYEQYF. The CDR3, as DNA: TGTGCCTGGACCAGGCAGGACTCCTACGAGCAGTACTTC.

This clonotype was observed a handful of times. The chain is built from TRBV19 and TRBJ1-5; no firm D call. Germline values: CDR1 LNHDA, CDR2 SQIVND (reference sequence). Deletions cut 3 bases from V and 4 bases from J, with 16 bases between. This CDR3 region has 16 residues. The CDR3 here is CASSIVEAATNQPQHF. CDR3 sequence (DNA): TGTGCCAGTAGTATTGTTGAAGCAGCGACGAATCAGCCCCAGCATTTT.

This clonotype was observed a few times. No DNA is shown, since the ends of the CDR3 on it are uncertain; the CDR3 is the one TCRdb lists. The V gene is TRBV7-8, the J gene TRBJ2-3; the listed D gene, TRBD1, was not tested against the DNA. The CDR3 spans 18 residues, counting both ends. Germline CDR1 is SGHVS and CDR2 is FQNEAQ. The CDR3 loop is CASSLGYSGQGSTDTQYF.

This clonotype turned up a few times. The CDR3 nucleotides are TGTGCCAGCAGCTCCCCCGGACAGGGGGAACCTGAAGCTTTCTTT. The encoded protein is CASSSPGQGEPEAFF. The chain links TRBV7-2 to TRBJ1-1; 10 bases match TRBD1. This CDR3 has 15 amino acids. Germline trimming cut 4 bases from V and 6 bases from J; bases unmatched to any gene: 8. Germline CDR1 SGHTA, CDR2 FQGNSA.

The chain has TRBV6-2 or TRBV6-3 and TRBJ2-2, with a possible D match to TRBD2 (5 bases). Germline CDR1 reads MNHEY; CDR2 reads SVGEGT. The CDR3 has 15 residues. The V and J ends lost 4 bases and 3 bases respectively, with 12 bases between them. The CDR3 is CASSSLTDYTGELFF. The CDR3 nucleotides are TGTGCCAGCAGTTCCCTGACGGACTACACCGGGGAGCTGTTTTTT.

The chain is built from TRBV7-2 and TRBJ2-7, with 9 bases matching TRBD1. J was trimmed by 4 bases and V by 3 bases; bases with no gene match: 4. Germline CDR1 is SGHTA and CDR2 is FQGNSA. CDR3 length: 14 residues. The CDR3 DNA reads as TGTGCCAGCAGCTTGGGACAGGGTTTGTACGAGCAGTACTTC. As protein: CASSLGQGLYEQYF.

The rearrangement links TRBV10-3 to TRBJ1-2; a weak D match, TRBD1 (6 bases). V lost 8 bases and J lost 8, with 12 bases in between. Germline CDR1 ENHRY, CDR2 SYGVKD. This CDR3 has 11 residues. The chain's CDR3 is CAIQRGYGYTF. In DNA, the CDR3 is TGTGCCATCCAGAGGGGGTACGGCTACACCTTC.